The 18 T cell receptor beta chains below all came from one sample that was sequenced in a study of T cells in Graves' hyperthyroidism and ophthalmopathy. The investigators amplified TCR beta CDR3 regions from RNA transcripts. First-round RT-PCR of the TCR CDR3 relied on the HTBI primer set. TCRdb re-derived calls from the multiplex PCR reads in MiXCR, one entry per CDR3 protein. This sample has about 400,000 distinct CDR3 sequences, with around 14% found just once. The sample comprised blood. The source is a young woman with Graves' hyperthyroidism.

DNA for the CDR3: TGTGCCATCAGTGAGACGTGGACAGGGGGCTACGAGCAGTACTTC. It codes for CAISETWTGGYEQYF. The chain carries TRBV10-3 and TRBJ2-7; the match to TRBD1 covers 10 bases. Germline V gives CDR1 ENHRY, CDR2 SYGVKD. The CDR3 has 15 amino acids. V lost 2 bases to trimming and J lost 3 bases; unmatched junction nucleotides: 4.

This clonotype came up a few times. The chain combines TRBV19 with TRBJ2-3; no clear D. The CDR3 extends over 14 amino acids. Trimming took off 1 base at V and 2 bases at J, with 7 bases between the two ends. Germline loops: CDR1 LNHDA, CDR2 SQIVND (reference sequence). DNA for the CDR3: TGTGCCAGTAGTATAGTAGAGTCCACAGATACGCAGTATTTT. Protein sequence: CASSIVESTDTQYF.

The CDR3 DNA reads as TGTGCCAGCAGTGTGGGTACGGGGTTTGGGAACACTGAAGCTTTCTTT. Amino acids: CASSVGTGFGNTEAFF. J is TRBJ1-1 and V is TRBV25-1, with unresolved D. Per the germline V gene, CDR1 is MGHDK and CDR2 is SYGVNS. CDR3 size: 16 residues. The ends were cut back, 4 bases at V and 1 base at J, with 16 bases in the middle.

Details on this clonotype: This clone may be a read error of a much larger clone one base away. This CDR3 reads CPSTLLTAGNTIYF. The CDR3 region has the DNA TGTCCCAGCACCCTTTTGACAGCCGGAAACACCATATATTTT. This sequence joins TRBV12-3 or TRBV12-4 and TRBJ1-3, with D possibly TRBD1 on 5 matching bases. The CDR3 is 14 residues long.

This clonotype has a count of ten or more. V gene TRBV12-3 or TRBV12-4 combines with J gene TRBJ2-5; unclear D gene. The germline V and J ends were trimmed by 5 bases and 5 bases, with 9 bases remaining between them. CDR3 size: 12 residues. The CDR3 spells CASSKSSETQYF. The CDR3, as DNA: TGTGCCAGCAGTAAATCATCGGAGACCCAGTACTTC.

This clonotype was found many times. This sequence joins TRBV5-1 and TRBJ1-4, with D hard to call. CDR1 is SGHRS and CDR2 is YFSETQ in the germline V gene. The CDR3 covers 14 residues. V was trimmed by 1 base and J by 0 bases, leaving 4 bases between them. This CDR3 reads CASSLRATNEKLFF. CDR3 sequence (DNA): TGCGCCAGCAGCTTGCGTGCAACTAATGAAAAACTGTTTTTT.

This clonotype was observed many times. The V call is TRBV13, the J call TRBJ1-2; D is ambiguous. This CDR3 comprises 14 residues. Between the trimmed V and J ends, which lost 5 bases and 3 bases, there was a span of 13 bases. Germline CDR1 PRHDT, CDR2 FYEKMQ (reference sequence). CDR3 residues: CASSQRESDYGYTF. The CDR3 bases are TGTGCCAGCAGCCAGAGGGAGTCAGACTATGGCTACACCTTC.

This clonotype came up a few times. The chain links TRBV19 to TRBJ1-5; D may be TRBD1 (5 bases). The CDR3 extends over 15 amino acids. V lost 3 bases to trimming and J lost 3 bases, with 12 bases between them. The germline V gene has CDR1 LNHDA and CDR2 SQIVND (reference sequence). Here the CDR3 DNA reads TGTGCCAGTAGTATTGGGGCTATGACCAATCAGCCCCAGCATTTT. Residues: CASSIGAMTNQPQHF.

Only a few counts were recorded for this clonotype. The genes are TRBV7-9 and TRBJ1-6; the D is unclear. The V and J ends lost 2 bases and 7 bases respectively, with 12 bases between them. The CDR3 extends over 15 amino acids. CDR1 and CDR2 from the germline V gene are SEHNR and FQNEAQ (reference sequence). The CDR3 loop reads CASSLLDVKNSPLHF. In DNA, the CDR3 is TGTGCCAGCAGCTTACTCGATGTGAAAAATTCACCCCTCCACTTT. The whole variable domain, filled in from reference TRBV7-9 and TRBJ1-6, reads DTGVSQNPRHKITKRGQNVTFRCDPISEHNRLYWYRQTLGQGPEFLTYFQNEAQLEKSRLLSDRFSAERPKGSFSTLEIQRTEQGDSAMYLCASSLLDVKNSPLHFGNGTRLTVT.

The rearrangement uses TRBV11-2 and TRBJ1-1; maybe TRBD1 (6 bases). CDR1 SGHAT and CDR2 FQNNGV come from the germline V gene. Trimming took 5 bases from V and 11 from J, leaving 30 bases between them. The length of the CDR3 is 17 residues. CDR3: CASSPLTSTGSAPEAFF. In nucleotides, the CDR3 is TGTGCCAGCAGCCCACTTACCTCGACAGGTTCAGCCCCCGAGGCTTTCTTT.

The chain employs TRBV19 and TRBJ1-5, with a tentative D call TRBD1 (6 bases). This CDR3 has 13 residues. CDR1 is LNHDA, CDR2 SQIVND, per germline (reference sequence). The ends were cut back, 5 bases at V and 7 bases at J, with 12 bases in the middle. The CDR3 region has the DNA TGTGCCAGTAGTCGAACAGGGAGGCAGCCCCAGCATTTT. Protein product: CASSRTGRQPQHF.

Only a few counts were recorded for this clonotype. V gene TRBV6-2 or TRBV6-3 combines with J gene TRBJ2-5; TRBD2 aligns across 12 bases. V gave up 4 bases and J gave up 2 bases; unmatched junction bases: 5. Germline lookup yields CDR1 MNHEY and CDR2 SVGEGT. The length of the CDR3 is 16 residues. The CDR3 is CASSFRLAGEQETQYF. The CDR3 nucleotides read TGTGCCAGCAGTTTTAGACTAGCGGGAGAGCAAGAGACCCAGTACTTC.

This chain connects TRBV2 to TRBJ2-1; 11 bases match TRBD2. J was trimmed by 8 bases and V by 6 bases; bases with no gene match: 15. Germline CDR1 reads SNHLY; CDR2 reads FYNNEI. This CDR3 is 17 amino acids long. The CDR3 spells CASRVTSGGTGVDEQFF. CDR3 coding DNA: TGTGCCAGCAGGGTCACTAGCGGGGGCACCGGGGTGGATGAGCAGTTCTTC.

The chain combines TRBV9 with TRBJ2-3; 11 nucleotides match TRBD2. Germline trimming cut 0 bases from V and 4 bases from J; bases unmatched to any gene: 13. Germline V gives CDR1 SGDLS, CDR2 YYNGEE. The CDR3 runs to 19 residues. CDR3 in amino acids: CASSVVELAGDGYPDTQYF. The CDR3 nucleotides are TGTGCCAGCAGCGTAGTGGAACTAGCGGGAGATGGATACCCAGATACGCAGTATTTT.

This chain connects TRBV28 to TRBJ1-2; tentatively, D is TRBD1 (5 bases). There are 13 residues in the CDR3. CDR1 and CDR2 (germline): MDHEN, SYDVKM. V lost 10 bases and J 6 bases, leaving 18 bases between the germline ends. CDR3 residues: CATKFRDRDGYTF. DNA for the CDR3: TGTGCCACCAAATTCCGGGACCGAGATGGCTACACCTTC.

This clonotype was detected a few times. CDR3 sequence reads: CASSLGQVNEQYF. DNA for the CDR3: TGCGCCAGCAGCTTGGGACAAGTAAACGAGCAGTACTTC. The chain recombines TRBV5-1 with TRBJ2-7; D is unresolved. The V and J ends lost 0 bases and 5 bases respectively, with 9 bases between them. Germline assignment: CDR1 SGHRS and CDR2 YFSETQ. The CDR3 sequence is 13 residues long.

There are many counts of this clonotype. V is TRBV7-2 and J is TRBJ1-1, with D possibly TRBD1 on 5 matching bases. From germline, CDR1 is SGHTA and CDR2 FQGNSA. This CDR3 comprises 14 residues. The V end lost 5 bases, the J end lost 4 bases, and 14 bases lay between the germline ends. The CDR3 region is CASSPPGGLTEAFF. The CDR3 nucleotides read TGTGCCAGCAGCCCCCCTGGGGGACTCACTGAAGCTTTCTTT.

Ten or more counts support this clonotype. The rearrangement uses TRBV10-1 and TRBJ2-1; TRBD1 matches 10 bases. CDR1 and CDR2 (germline): WNHNN, SYGVQD (reference sequence). With 0 bases clipped from V and 7 bases from J, the junction kept 6 bases outside the gene matches. CDR3 length: 16 residues. CDR3 loop: CASSESGQGVINEQFF. CDR3 in DNA: TGCGCCAGCAGTGAGTCAGGACAGGGGGTGATAAATGAGCAGTTCTTC.